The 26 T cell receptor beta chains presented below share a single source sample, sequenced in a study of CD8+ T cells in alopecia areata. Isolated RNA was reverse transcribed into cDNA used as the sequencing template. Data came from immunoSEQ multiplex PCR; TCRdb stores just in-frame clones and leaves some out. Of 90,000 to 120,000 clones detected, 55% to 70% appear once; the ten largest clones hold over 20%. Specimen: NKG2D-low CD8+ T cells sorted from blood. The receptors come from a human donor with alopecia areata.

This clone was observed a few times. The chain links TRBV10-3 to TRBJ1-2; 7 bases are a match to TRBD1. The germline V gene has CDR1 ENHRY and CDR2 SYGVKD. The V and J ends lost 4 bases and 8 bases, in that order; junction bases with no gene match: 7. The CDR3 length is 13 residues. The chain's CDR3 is CAISALTGEGYTF. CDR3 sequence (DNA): TGTGCCATCAGTGCGTTAACAGGGGAAGGCTACACCTTC.

CDR3 DNA: TGTGCCAGCAGTCCGTCACCAGATGTCTATGGCTACACCTTC. It is translated as CASSPSPDVYGYTF. The gene calls are TRBV27 and TRBJ1-2; D unclear. The V and J ends lost 5 bases and 4 bases respectively, with 14 bases between them. CDR3 size: 14 residues. The germline V gene encodes CDR1 MNHEY and CDR2 SMNVEV (reference sequence).

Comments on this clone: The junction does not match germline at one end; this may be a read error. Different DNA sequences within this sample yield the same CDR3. The CDR3 nucleotides are TGTGCCAGCAGCGTAGACGGCGGGATACCAGATACACAGTATTTT. The encoded protein is CASSVDGGIPDTQYF. The chain has TRBV9 and TRBJ2-3, with a weak D call TRBD2 (6 bases). Germline CDR1 SGDLS, CDR2 YYNGEE. The CDR3 length is 15 residues.

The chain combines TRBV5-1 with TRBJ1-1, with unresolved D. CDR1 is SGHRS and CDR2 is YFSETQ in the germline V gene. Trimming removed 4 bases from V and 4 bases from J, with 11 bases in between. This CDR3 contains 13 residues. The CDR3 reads CASSTTWGTEAFF. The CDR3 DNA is TGCGCCAGCAGCACGACTTGGGGCACTGAAGCTTTCTTT.

The CDR3 loop is CASSQDSSGRATDTQYF. CDR3 sequence (DNA): TGCGCCAGCAGCCAAGATAGTAGCGGGAGGGCGACAGATACGCAGTATTTT. J is TRBJ2-3 and V is TRBV4-1; 11 bases match TRBD2. Germline V gives CDR1 MGHRA, CDR2 YSYEKL. This CDR3 is built from 17 residues. Trimming cost V 0 bases and J 3 bases; bases outside gene matches: 5.

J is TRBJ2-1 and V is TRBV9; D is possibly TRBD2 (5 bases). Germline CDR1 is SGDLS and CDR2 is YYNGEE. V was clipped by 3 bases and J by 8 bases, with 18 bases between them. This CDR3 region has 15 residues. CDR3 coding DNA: TGTGCCAGCAGCGAGCGGACCCTACTAGGCGATGAGCAGTTCTTC. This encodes CASSERTLLGDEQFF. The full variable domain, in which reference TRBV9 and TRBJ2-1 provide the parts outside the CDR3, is DSGVTQTPKHLITATGQRVTLRCSPRSGDLSVYWYQQSLDQGLQFLIQYYNGEERAKGNILERFSAQQFPDLHSELNLSSLELGDSALYFCASSERTLLGDEQFFGPGTRLTVL.

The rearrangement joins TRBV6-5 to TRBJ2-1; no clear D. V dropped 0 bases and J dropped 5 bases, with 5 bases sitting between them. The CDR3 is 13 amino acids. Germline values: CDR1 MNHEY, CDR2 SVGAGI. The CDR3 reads CASSYSGNNEQFF. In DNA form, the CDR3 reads TGTGCCAGCAGTTACTCAGGGAACAATGAGCAGTTCTTC.

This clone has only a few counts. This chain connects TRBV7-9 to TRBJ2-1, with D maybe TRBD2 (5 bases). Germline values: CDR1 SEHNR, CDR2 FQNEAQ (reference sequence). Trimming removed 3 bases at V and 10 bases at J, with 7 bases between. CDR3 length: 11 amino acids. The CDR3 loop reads CASSLIAEQFF. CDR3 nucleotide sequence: TGTGCCAGCAGCTTGATAGCGGAGCAGTTCTTC.

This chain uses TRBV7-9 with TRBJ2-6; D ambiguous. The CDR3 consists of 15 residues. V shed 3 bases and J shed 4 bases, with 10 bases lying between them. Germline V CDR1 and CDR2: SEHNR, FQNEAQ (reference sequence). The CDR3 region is CASSFSGSGANVLTF. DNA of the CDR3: TGTGCCAGCAGCTTCTCGGGTAGCGGGGCCAACGTCCTGACTTTC.

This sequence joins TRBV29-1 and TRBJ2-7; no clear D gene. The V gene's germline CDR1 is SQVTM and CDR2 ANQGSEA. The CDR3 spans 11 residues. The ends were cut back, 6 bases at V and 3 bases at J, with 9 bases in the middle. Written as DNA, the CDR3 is TGCAGCGTGCAGCGCGACTACGAGCAGTACTTC. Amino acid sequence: CSVQRDYEQYF.

CDR3 DNA sequence: TGCGCCAGCAGCCAAGGCTCAGGGTCGAACGAGCAGTACTTC. This translates into CASSQGSGSNEQYF. This chain joins TRBV4-1 and TRBJ2-7; possible D gene TRBD1, 5 bases. Looked up from germline, CDR1 is MGHRA and CDR2 is YSYEKL. CDR3 length: 14 residues. With 1 base removed from V and 5 bases from J, the gap between germline ends came to 12 bases.

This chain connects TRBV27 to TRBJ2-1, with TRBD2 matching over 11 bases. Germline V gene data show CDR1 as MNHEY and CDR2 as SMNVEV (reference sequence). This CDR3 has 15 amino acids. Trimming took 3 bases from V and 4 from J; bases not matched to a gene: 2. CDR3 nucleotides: TGTGCCAGCAGTTTGGGACTAGCGGAGTACAATGAGCAGTTCTTC. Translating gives CASSLGLAEYNEQFF.

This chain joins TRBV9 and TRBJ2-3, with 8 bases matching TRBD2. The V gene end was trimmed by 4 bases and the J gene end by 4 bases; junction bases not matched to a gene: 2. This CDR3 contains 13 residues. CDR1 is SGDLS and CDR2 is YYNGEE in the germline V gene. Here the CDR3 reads CASSSGSPDTQYF. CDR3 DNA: TGTGCCAGCAGCAGCGGGAGCCCAGATACGCAGTATTTT.

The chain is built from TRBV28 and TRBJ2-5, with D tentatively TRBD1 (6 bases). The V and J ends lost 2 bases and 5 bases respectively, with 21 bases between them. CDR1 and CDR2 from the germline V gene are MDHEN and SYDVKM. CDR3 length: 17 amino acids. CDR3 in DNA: TGTGCCAGCAGTTTAAGACCGCGAACAGGGTCAGGCGAGACCCAGTACTTC. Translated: CASSLRPRTGSGETQYF.

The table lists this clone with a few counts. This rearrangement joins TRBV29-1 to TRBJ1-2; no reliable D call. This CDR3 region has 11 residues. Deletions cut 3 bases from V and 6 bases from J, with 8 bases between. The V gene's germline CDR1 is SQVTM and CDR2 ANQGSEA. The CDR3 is CSVDLRNGYTF. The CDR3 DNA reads TGCAGCGTTGATCTCAGAAATGGCTACACCTTC.

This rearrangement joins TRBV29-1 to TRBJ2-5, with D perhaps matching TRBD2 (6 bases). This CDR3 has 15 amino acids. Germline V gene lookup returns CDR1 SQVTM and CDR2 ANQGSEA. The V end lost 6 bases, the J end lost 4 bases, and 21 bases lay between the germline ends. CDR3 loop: CSVRGQTVEGETQYF. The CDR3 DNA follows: TGCAGCGTCCGAGGCCAGACAGTGGAGGGAGAGACCCAGTACTTC.

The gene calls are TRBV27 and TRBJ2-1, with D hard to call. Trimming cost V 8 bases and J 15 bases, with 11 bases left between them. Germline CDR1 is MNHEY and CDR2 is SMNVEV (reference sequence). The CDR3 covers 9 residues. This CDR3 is CASFRKLFF. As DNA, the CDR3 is TGTGCCAGCTTTCGTAAGTTGTTCTTC.

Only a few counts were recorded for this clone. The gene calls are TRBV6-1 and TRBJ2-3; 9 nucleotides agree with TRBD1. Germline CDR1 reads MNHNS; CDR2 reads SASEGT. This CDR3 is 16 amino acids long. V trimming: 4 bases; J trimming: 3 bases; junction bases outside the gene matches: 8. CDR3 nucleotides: TGTGCCAGCAGTGGGGACAGGGACGGACAGACAGATACGCAGTATTTT. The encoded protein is CASSGDRDGQTDTQYF.

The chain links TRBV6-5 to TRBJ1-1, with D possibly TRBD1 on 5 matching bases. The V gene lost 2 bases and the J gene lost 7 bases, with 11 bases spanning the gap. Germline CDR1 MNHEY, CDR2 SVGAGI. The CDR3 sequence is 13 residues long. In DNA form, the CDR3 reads TGTGCCAGCAGTTACATAGGGGATCTTGAAGCTTTCTTT. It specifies CASSYIGDLEAFF.

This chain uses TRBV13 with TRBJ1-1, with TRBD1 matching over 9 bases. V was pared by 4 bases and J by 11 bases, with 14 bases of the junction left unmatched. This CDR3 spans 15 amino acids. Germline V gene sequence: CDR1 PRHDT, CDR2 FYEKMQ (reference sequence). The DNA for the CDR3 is TGTGCCAGCAGCTCAGCACCTGGGACAGGGAGTTGGGCTTTCTTT. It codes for CASSSAPGTGSWAFF.

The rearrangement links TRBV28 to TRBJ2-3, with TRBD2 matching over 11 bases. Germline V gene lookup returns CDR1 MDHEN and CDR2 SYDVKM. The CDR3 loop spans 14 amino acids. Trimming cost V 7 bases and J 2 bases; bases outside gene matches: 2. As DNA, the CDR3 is TGTGCCAGCAATAGCGGGAGGGTCACAGATACGCAGTATTTT. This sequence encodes CASNSGRVTDTQYF.

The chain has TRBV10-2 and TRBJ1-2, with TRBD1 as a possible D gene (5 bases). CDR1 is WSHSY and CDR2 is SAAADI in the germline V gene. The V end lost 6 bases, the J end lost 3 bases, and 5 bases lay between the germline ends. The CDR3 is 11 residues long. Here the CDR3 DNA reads TGCGCCAGCAGGACAGACTATGGCTACACCTTC. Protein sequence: CASRTDYGYTF.

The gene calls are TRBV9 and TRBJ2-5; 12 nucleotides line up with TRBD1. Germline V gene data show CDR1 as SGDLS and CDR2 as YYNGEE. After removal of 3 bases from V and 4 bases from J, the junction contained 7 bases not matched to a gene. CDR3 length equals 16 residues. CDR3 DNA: TGTGCCAGCAGCGGAACCGGGACAGGGGGCCCAGAGACCCAGTACTTC. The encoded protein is CASSGTGTGGPETQYF.

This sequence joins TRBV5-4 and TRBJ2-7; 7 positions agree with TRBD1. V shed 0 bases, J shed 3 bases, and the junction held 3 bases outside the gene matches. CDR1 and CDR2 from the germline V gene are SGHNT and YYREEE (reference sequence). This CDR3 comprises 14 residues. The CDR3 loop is CASSLGQGVYEQYF. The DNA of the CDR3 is TGTGCCAGCAGCTTGGGGCAGGGGGTCTACGAGCAGTACTTC.

CDR3 loop: CASSDNTEAFF. CDR3 DNA: TGTGCCAGCAGTGACAACACTGAAGCTTTCTTT. The rearrangement joins TRBV2 to TRBJ1-1; D uncertain. Trimming took off 3 bases at V and 2 bases at J, with 1 base between the two ends. From germline, CDR1 is SNHLY and CDR2 FYNNEI. This CDR3 comprises 11 residues.

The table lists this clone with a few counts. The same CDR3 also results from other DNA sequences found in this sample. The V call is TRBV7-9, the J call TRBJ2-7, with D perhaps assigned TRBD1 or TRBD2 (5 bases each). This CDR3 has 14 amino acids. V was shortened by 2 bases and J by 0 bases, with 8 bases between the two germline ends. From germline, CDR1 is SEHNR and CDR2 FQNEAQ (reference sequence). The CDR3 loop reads CASSLSGSSYEQYF. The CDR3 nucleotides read TGTGCCAGCAGCTTATCAGGGAGCTCCTACGAGCAGTACTTC.